The clone carrying this T cell receptor beta chain was seen a few times. These data belong to a study of blood T cell repertoires in COVID-19. Turning to the study itself: Samples of COVID-19 (acute and convalescent) were obtained from the United States, Italy and Spain. Sources were T cells, B-cell-depleted T cells, or PBMCs; the material itself was cDNA or gDNA.

Source study methods: Reference gene primer amplification gave nucleated cell count estimates. Assay used: immunoSEQ multiplex PCR; TCRdb lists only in-frame clones, some missing. V, J and clone size are those of that table, while D and trimming were read from the DNA. The profile shows some 200,000 clones, 81% of them singletons. The germline V gene has CDR1 MNHNS and CDR2 SASEGT. The CDR3 contains 14 residues. With 3 bases removed from V and 1 base from J, the gap between germline ends came to 9 bases. The specimen was PBMCs or T cells enriched from blood (not recorded which). This TCR was sampled from a woman between 45 and 60 years old with acute COVID-19. The chain uses TRBV6-1 and TRBJ1-2; tentatively, D is TRBD1 (5 bases). Written as DNA, the CDR3 is TGTGCCAGCAGTGAGACGACAGTTAACTATGGCTACACCTTC. Protein sequence: CASSETTVNYGYTF.